These 25 T cell receptor beta chains were sequenced from one sample in a study of PD-1 blockade in classical Hodgkin lymphoma. Data came from immunoSEQ multiplex PCR; TCRdb stores just in-frame clones and leaves some out. Counted here are approximately 45,000 clones, roughly 93% occurring once; the ten biggest clones make up 4.5% to 6%. Time point denoted: newly diagnosed, previously untreated cHL patient sample. The sequenced sample was peripheral blood mononuclear cells (PBMCs). The receptors come from a human donor with classical Hodgkin lymphoma.

The V gene is TRBV10-3, the J gene TRBJ2-7; no reliable D call. This CDR3 has 12 residues. Germline loops: CDR1 ENHRY, CDR2 SYGVKD. V lost 5 bases and J 3 bases, leaving 8 bases between the germline ends. The DNA for the CDR3 is TGTGCCATCAGTCCCGGGCGCTACGAGCAGTACGTC. Translated, it gives CAISPGRYEQYV.

The chain couples TRBV6-6 to TRBJ2-6, with D uncertain. Germline loops: CDR1 MNHNY, CDR2 SVGAGI (reference sequence). The CDR3 sequence is 15 residues long. With 6 bases removed from V and 0 bases from J, the gap between germline ends came to 9 bases. The CDR3 spells CASRPGHSGANVLTF. As DNA, the CDR3 is TGTGCCAGCAGGCCCGGTCACTCTGGGGCCAACGTCCTGACTTTC.

This chain joins TRBV6-1 and TRBJ1-3; D is uncertain. CDR1 is MNHNS and CDR2 is SASEGT in the germline V gene. The CDR3 sequence is 16 residues long. V was clipped by 2 bases and J by 0 bases, with 11 bases between them. CDR3 residues: CASSELGQTSGNTIYF. CDR3 DNA sequence: TGTGCCAGCAGTGAATTAGGGCAGACCTCTGGAAACACCATATATTTT.

The chain carries TRBV6-5 and TRBJ2-1; D not certain. Trimming removed 5 bases from V and 2 bases from J, with 4 bases in between. CDR1 and CDR2 (germline): MNHEY, SVGAGI. This CDR3 spans 12 amino acids. CDR3 loop: CASSGTYNEQFF. CDR3 coding DNA: TGTGCCAGCAGTGGGACCTACAATGAGCAGTTCTTC.

V gene TRBV7-9 combines with J gene TRBJ1-1; 7 bases match TRBD1. The CDR3 spans 15 residues. Germline CDR1 and CDR2: SEHNR and FQNEAQ (reference sequence). The V gene end was trimmed by 4 bases and the J gene end by 0 bases; junction bases not matched to a gene: 5. The CDR3 reads CASSYTGEMNTEAFF. The CDR3 DNA sequence: TGTGCCAGCAGCTACACAGGGGAAATGAACACTGAAGCTTTCTTT.

The chain uses TRBV9 and TRBJ2-7, with TRBD1 identical over 8 bases. V was clipped by 2 bases and J by 4 bases; unmatched bases: 11. Germline V CDR1 and CDR2: SGDLS, YYNGEE. CDR3 length equals 16 residues. The CDR3 region is CASSVLPGQVIYEQYV. As DNA, the CDR3 is TGTGCCAGCAGCGTCCTTCCGGGACAGGTTATTTACGAGCAGTACGTC.

The CDR3 nucleotides are TGTGCCAGCAGCGCAGGGACTAGCGGGAGTCGCGAGCAGTACTTC. Residues: CASSAGTSGSREQYF. The V call is TRBV5-5, the J call TRBJ2-7; 14 bases line up with TRBD2. CDR1 is SGHKS, CDR2 YYEKEE, per germline (reference sequence). The CDR3 runs to 15 residues. V shed 4 bases, J shed 6 bases, and the junction held 6 bases outside the gene matches.

This clone was counted once. The chain uses TRBV5-4 and TRBJ2-7, with TRBD2 identical over 13 bases. Germline trimming cut 4 bases from V and 5 bases from J; bases unmatched to any gene: 6. CDR1 and CDR2 from the germline V gene are SGHNT and YYREEE (reference sequence). The length of the CDR3 is 15 residues. The CDR3 reads CASSLPGTSGNEQYF. The CDR3 DNA reads TGTGCCAGCAGCCTCCCCGGGACTAGCGGGAACGAGCAGTACTTC.

The chain has TRBV27 and TRBJ2-1; either TRBD1 or TRBD2 may supply D (7 bases each). The CDR3 sequence is 15 residues long. Trimming took 3 bases from V and 6 from J, leaving 15 bases between them. Germline-derived CDR1 and CDR2 are MNHEY and SMNVEV (reference sequence). The CDR3 here is CASSLGAGGVNEQFF. The CDR3 DNA follows: TGTGCCAGCAGTTTGGGGGCAGGGGGGGTCAATGAGCAGTTCTTC.

The chain joins TRBV18 to TRBJ1-5, with TRBD1 matching 7 bases. CDR1 is KGHSH and CDR2 is LQKENI in the germline V gene. J lost 8 bases, V lost 6 bases, and 13 bases had no gene match. The CDR3 runs to 15 residues. CDR3 loop: CASSDPDRVWKPQHF. The CDR3 coding sequence is TGTGCCAGCTCGGACCCCGACAGGGTCTGGAAGCCCCAGCATTTT.

The genes are TRBV7-9 and TRBJ1-4; a weak D match, TRBD1 (6 bases). With 5 bases removed from V and 0 bases from J, the gap between germline ends came to 19 bases. This CDR3 comprises 18 residues. From germline, CDR1 is SEHNR and CDR2 FQNEAQ (reference sequence). The CDR3 DNA reads TGTGCCAGCAGCAACGGACAGACCCATAGGGCAACTAATGAAAAACTGTTTTTT. As protein: CASSNGQTHRATNEKLFF.

This sequence joins TRBV14 and TRBJ1-1, with unresolved D. The V and J ends lost 1 base and 10 bases respectively, with 13 bases between them. This CDR3 spans 13 amino acids. The germline gives CDR1 SGHDN, CDR2 FVKESK. The CDR3 DNA reads as TGTGCCAGCAGCCAAGCGGCGGATTTTGTAGCTTTCTTT. Amino acid sequence: CASSQAADFVAFF.

This chain links TRBV19 with TRBJ2-1, with 9 positions matching TRBD2. CDR3 length equals 13 residues. J lost 11 bases, V lost 4 bases, and 6 bases had no gene match. CDR1 LNHDA and CDR2 SQIVND come from the germline V gene (reference sequence). CDR3 amino acids: CASSTPLAGKQFF. The CDR3 nucleotides read TGTGCCAGTAGTACGCCACTAGCGGGCAAGCAGTTCTTC.

The J gene is TRBJ2-6, the V gene TRBV7-9; TRBD2 agrees at 8 bases. The CDR3 contains 17 residues. The germline gives CDR1 SEHNR, CDR2 FQNEAQ (reference sequence). V gave up 5 bases and J gave up 3 bases; unmatched junction bases: 9. In nucleotides, the CDR3 is TGTGCCAGCAGCACGCGGGGGGCCAAGCGTGGGGCCAACGTCCTGACTTTC. This translates into CASSTRGAKRGANVLTF.

The chain recombines TRBV15 with TRBJ1-4, with 8 bases identical to TRBD1. The germline V gene encodes CDR1 LNHNV and CDR2 YYDKDF (reference sequence). The CDR3 totals 18 residues. J was trimmed by 6 bases and V by 1 base; bases with no gene match: 13. In DNA form, the CDR3 reads TGTGCCACCAGCAGAGCAAGGCAGAGGGACAGGCCCGATGAAAAACTGTTTTTT. The encoded protein is CATSRARQRDRPDEKLFF.

The chain is built from TRBV11-3 and TRBJ2-7; TRBD2 agrees at 9 bases. V lost 5 bases and J lost 6; bases outside the gene matches: 20. CDR1 is SGHNT, CDR2 YENEEA, per germline. The CDR3 has 18 amino acids. The CDR3 sequence is CASSPLLKPSGKFCEQYV. The CDR3 DNA reads TGTGCCAGCAGCCCACTCCTGAAACCTAGCGGGAAGTTTTGCGAGCAGTACGTC.

The V call is TRBV7-9, the J call TRBJ2-1, with a tentative D call TRBD2 (5 bases). Trimming stripped 3 bases from V and 8 bases from J, with 8 bases between. The CDR3 contains 12 residues. Germline CDR1 is SEHNR and CDR2 is FQNEAQ (reference sequence). Written as DNA, the CDR3 is TGTGCCAGCAGCTTCCGGGAAGATGAGCAGTTCTTC. It specifies CASSFREDEQFF.

V and J are TRBV7-9 and TRBJ2-3; D is ambiguous. The germline V gene encodes CDR1 SEHNR and CDR2 FQNEAQ (reference sequence). The CDR3 consists of 15 residues. Trimming stripped 7 bases from V and 4 bases from J, with 18 bases between. The CDR3 DNA reads TGTGCCAGCAACCCCAGTACCCGGGCCCCAGATACGCAGTATTTT. This codes for CASNPSTRAPDTQYF.

The rearrangement uses TRBV19 and TRBJ1-5, with a possible D match to TRBD1 (6 bases). This CDR3 spans 14 amino acids. The germline gives CDR1 LNHDA, CDR2 SQIVND (reference sequence). V was trimmed by 0 bases and J by 9 bases, leaving 12 bases between them. The CDR3 loop is CASSIDQGRRPQHF. In nucleotides, the CDR3 is TGTGCCAGTAGTATAGATCAGGGGCGGCGGCCCCAGCATTTT. Variable domain in full (rest from reference TRBV19 and TRBJ1-5): DGGITQSPKYLFRKEGQNVTLSCEQNLNHDAMYWYRQDPGQGLRLIYYSQIVNDFQKGDIAEGYSVSREKKESFPLTVTSAQKNPTAFYLCASSIDQGRRPQHFGDGTRLSIL.

This chain joins TRBV15 and TRBJ2-1; 8 bases line up with TRBD2. V lost 4 bases to trimming and J lost 7 bases; unmatched junction nucleotides: 6. This CDR3 comprises 14 residues. Germline values: CDR1 LNHNV, CDR2 YYDKDF (reference sequence). CDR3 protein: CATSKSGSGNEQFF. The CDR3 DNA reads as TGTGCCACCAGCAAAAGCGGGAGCGGGAATGAGCAGTTCTTC.

The DNA of the CDR3 is TGTGCCAGCAGCCTCAACCCTGGGGATGAGCAGTTCTTC. Its protein is CASSLNPGDEQFF. The rearrangement joins TRBV7-9 to TRBJ2-1; no reliable D call. This CDR3 comprises 13 residues. CDR1 and CDR2 from the germline V gene are SEHNR and FQNEAQ (reference sequence). V gave up 5 bases and J gave up 8 bases, with 13 bases separating them.

The J gene is TRBJ1-2, the V gene TRBV28, with D possibly TRBD1 on 5 matching bases. The germline V gene encodes CDR1 MDHEN and CDR2 SYDVKM. The CDR3 has 17 amino acids. The germline V and J ends were trimmed by 1 base and 0 bases, with 15 bases remaining between them. CDR3 amino acids: CASSLSGLIISNYGYTF. The CDR3 DNA sequence: TGTGCCAGCAGTTTATCGGGACTGATAATTTCTAACTATGGCTACACCTTC.

The chain is built from TRBV7-8 and TRBJ1-6, with D possibly being TRBD1 (6 bases). CDR1 is SGHVS and CDR2 is FQNEAQ in the germline V gene. The V end lost 5 bases, the J end lost 0 bases, and 11 bases lay between the germline ends. This CDR3 spans 16 amino acids. Here the CDR3 reads CASSTQGSSYNSPLHF. CDR3 sequence (DNA): TGTGCCAGCAGCACACAGGGAAGCTCCTATAATTCACCCCTCCACTTT.

V usage is TRBV4-1 and J usage is TRBJ1-5; no clear D. In germline, CDR1 is MGHRA, CDR2 YSYEKL. The CDR3 contains 17 residues. Trimming took off 1 base at V and 3 bases at J, with 16 bases between the two ends. CDR3 in DNA: TGCGCCAGCAGCCAAGTGTTGTCTGACGGTTTCAATCAGCCCCAGCATTTT. This gives the protein CASSQVLSDGFNQPQHF.

The rearrangement joins TRBV10-3 to TRBJ2-1, with TRBD1 matching 9 bases. V lost 10 bases to trimming and J lost 0 bases; unmatched junction nucleotides: 4. The germline V gene has CDR1 ENHRY and CDR2 SYGVKD. The CDR3 contains 14 residues. As DNA, the CDR3 is TGTGCCACGACAGGGGGGAGCTCCTACAATGAGCAGTTCTTC. This translates into CATTGGSSYNEQFF.